This T cell receptor (beta chain) was profiled in a study of CD8 T cells in ankylosing spondylitis. The TCR beta libraries were generated through quantitative 5'-RACE incorporating molecular barcodes. TCRdb re-called the 5' RACE reads with MiXCR, one entry per CDR3 protein. Here the sample spans about 340,000 distinct CDR3 sequences, over 12% being singletons. Overall study findings and caveats: Within ankylosing spondylitis blood, a TCR beta motif made up of eight or nine highly homologous variants appeared to be characteristic. Earlier reports found some motif variants in synovial fluid and blood in reactive arthritis. CD8+ by phenotype, disease-linked clones were relatively rare in peripheral blood.

With respect to this clonotype: Its antigen is as yet unknown.

This CDR3 spans 14 amino acids. CDR1 is SGHRS and CDR2 is YFSETQ in the germline V gene. With 3 bases removed from V and 5 bases from J, the gap between germline ends came to 15 bases. Sequenced input: blood, either unsorted or a sorted T cell fraction (not recorded which). The chain is built from TRBV5-1 and TRBJ2-7; a weak D match, TRBD1 (5 bases). The source of this sequence is a male donor with ankylosing spondylitis or in good health (not recorded which). The CDR3 nucleotides are TGCGCCAGCAGCTCGTTTGACCCCAGGGACGAGCAGTACTTC. Protein: CASSSFDPRDEQYF.